This record looks at one T cell receptor beta chain sequence and its context. The repertoire was sequenced with immunoSEQ multiplex PCR; TCRdb's copy has only in-frame clones and lacks some. The repertoire has about 110,000 clones, around nine tenths of them found once; the top ten carry 1.9%. The record originates from a study of cytomegalovirus exposure and HLA in healthy donors. The length of the CDR3 is 14 residues. Trimming shortened V by 2 bases and J by 4 bases, and 12 bases separated the two germline ends. From germline, CDR1 is SGHNT and CDR2 YYREEE (reference sequence). The sample comprised PBMCs. The genes are TRBV5-4 and TRBJ1-1; tentative D call: TRBD1 (6 bases). The receptor's source is a woman under 30 in good health and CMV-seronegative. CDR3 coding DNA: TGTGCCAGCAGCTTACAGGGAGAGGGCACTGAAGCTTTCTTT. Protein product: CASSLQGEGTEAFF.